The table lists the clone carrying this T cell receptor beta chain with a few counts. Its antigen is not identified. These data belong to a study of T cells after yellow fever vaccination. Study context: Fractions of limited cellularity were prepared by means of SMART-Seq v4 Ultra Low Input.

Trimming cost V 2 bases and J 2 bases, with 6 bases left between them. Germline V gene data show CDR1 as ENHRY and CDR2 as SYGVKD. The CDR3 has 13 residues. Findings and caveats of the study: Of the clonotypes, a small share occurred in both CD4 and CD8 compartments. At 95% to 98% for CD4 and about 88% for CD8, most primary-vaccination clones showed up again after the booster.

TCRdb reprocessed the 5' RACE reads via MiXCR and lists one record per CDR3 protein. Found here are roughly 240,000 distinct CDR3 sequences, about 7% of them singletons; the top ten hold around 1%. The chain is built from TRBV10-3 and TRBJ2-5; D unresolved. This specimen was CD4+ T cells sorted from PBMCs, taken on the day of the yellow fever booster vaccination. The TCR originated in a young man who received the YFV17D yellow fever vaccine. CDR3 amino acids: CAISENLQETQYF. The DNA of the CDR3 is TGTGCCATCAGTGAGAATCTTCAAGAGACCCAGTACTTC.